Described below is a single T cell receptor beta chain sequence and its context. Under the authors' procedure: Quantification of nucleated cells was approximated via reference gene primer amplification. Profiling relied on immunoSEQ multiplex PCR, and the TCRdb table lists in-frame clones only, not all of them. Clonal size and the V and J genes are those of that table, whereas D and trimming came from the DNA. The table has hundreds of thousands of clones, roughly four fifths seen once. From germline, CDR1 is LNHNV and CDR2 YYDKDF (reference sequence). The CDR3 runs 15 residues. The germline V and J ends were trimmed by 1 base and 5 bases, with 11 bases remaining between them. This sample stems from a study of blood T cell repertoires in COVID-19. Overall study: Donors in the United States, Italy and Spain gave samples during acute or convalescent COVID-19. Nucleic acid was either cDNA or gDNA, and it came from T cells, B-cell-depleted T cells, or PBMCs.

J is TRBJ2-2 and V is TRBV15; D may be TRBD2 (5 bases). Sequencing input: peripheral blood. The receptor comes from a middle-aged woman with active or convalescent COVID-19. The CDR3 sequence: CATSRAGKVTGELFF. The CDR3, as DNA: TGTGCCACCAGCAGAGCGGGGAAGGTGACCGGGGAGCTGTTTTTT.